The T cell receptor beta chain under discussion was sequenced for a study of cytomegalovirus exposure and HLA in healthy donors. Study-wide results and caveats: It was shown in a later analysis that HLA-associated TCR beta chains were more clonally expanded than other, equally common chains. Per a prior analysis, the majority of TCR beta V segments were productive roughly 90% or roughly 30% of the time. Whilst most TCR sequences proved rare, a subset of public TCRs occurred across many donors.

As concerns this clone: The antigen remains undetermined.

Vbeta (60) and Jbeta (13) primers were used in the PCR. TCRdb keeps only in-frame clones here, not all; method: immunoSEQ multiplex PCR. The sample contains about 160,000 clones, approximately 76% of which appear only once. V was pared by 2 bases and J by 5 bases, with 6 bases of the junction left unmatched. The CDR3 is made up of 15 amino acids. Germline V gene lookup returns CDR1 KGHSH and CDR2 LQKENI. Sequencing used PBMCs. V is TRBV18 and J is TRBJ2-7; 10 nucleotides align to TRBD1. This receptor was taken from a man between 60 and 75 years old in good health and CMV-seronegative. CDR3 in amino acids: CASSPTRQGANEQYF. The CDR3, as DNA: TGTGCCAGCTCACCAACGCGACAGGGGGCAAACGAGCAGTACTTC.